Shown below are 30 T cell receptor beta chains from a single sample sequenced in a study of cytotoxic CD8 clonotypes in ibrutinib-treated CLL. Repertoires were generated with immunoSEQ multiplex PCR, while TCRdb's copy carries only in-frame clones and drops some. The sample shows 4,500 to 7,000 clones, roughly 68% of them seen only once. The source material was PBMCs, sampled before ibrutinib treatment. Receptors were obtained from a human donor with chronic lymphocytic leukemia.

This clone was seen just once. The chain links TRBV6-6 to TRBJ2-2; D is ambiguous. CDR3 size: 12 residues. Germline V CDR1 and CDR2: MNHNY, SVGAGI (reference sequence). V was pared by 0 bases and J by 4 bases, with 0 bases between. The CDR3 DNA sequence: TGTGCCAGCAGTTACTCCACCGGGGAGCTGTTTTTT. Protein sequence: CASSYSTGELFF.

The chain links TRBV11-3 to TRBJ2-2; D unclear. The V and J ends lost 5 bases and 5 bases respectively, with 6 bases between them. Germline values: CDR1 SGHNT, CDR2 YENEEA. The CDR3 has 12 residues. CDR3 protein: CASSNITGELFF. CDR3 DNA sequence: TGTGCCAGCAGCAATATTACCGGGGAGCTGTTTTTT.

The chain recombines TRBV20-1 with TRBJ1-1; possibly TRBD1 for D (6 bases). The V gene's germline CDR1 is DFQATT and CDR2 SNEGSKA (reference sequence). This CDR3 has 11 amino acids. Trimming stripped 6 bases from V and 4 bases from J, with 9 bases between. The CDR3 spells CSALGGTEAFF. CDR3 nucleotides: TGCAGTGCCTTAGGGGGCACTGAAGCTTTCTTT.

By sample fraction, this clone is medium-sized. J is TRBJ1-1 and V is TRBV29-1; D not resolved. Trimming pared 5 bases from V and 1 base from J, leaving 17 bases between. Germline V gene sequence: CDR1 SQVTM, CDR2 ANQGSEA. The CDR3 totals 15 residues. The CDR3 DNA sequence: TGCAGCGTTCCCTCCCGACTGGCCGGGAACACTGAAGCTTTCTTT. Its protein is CSVPSRLAGNTEAFF.

The chain employs TRBV7-9 and TRBJ1-2, with D possibly being TRBD1 (5 bases). The CDR3 spans 15 residues. CDR1 SEHNR and CDR2 FQNEAQ come from the germline V gene (reference sequence). The ends were cut back, 4 bases at V and 5 bases at J, with 17 bases in the middle. CDR3 residues: CASSSNPGTEYGYTF. The DNA for the CDR3 is TGTGCCAGCAGCTCAAACCCCGGGACCGAATATGGCTACACCTTC.

DNA for the CDR3: TGTGCCAGCAGCCCCCGGGGATCGGGGGTCAATCAGCCCCAGCATTTT. Protein product: CASSPRGSGVNQPQHF. The chain recombines TRBV7-2 with TRBJ1-5; the D gene is possibly TRBD1 (5 bases). CDR3 size: 16 residues. Germline loops: CDR1 SGHTA, CDR2 FQGNSA. Trimming shortened V by 5 bases and J by 3 bases, and 17 bases separated the two germline ends. The full variable domain, its missing parts supplied by reference TRBV7-2 and TRBJ1-5, is GAGVSQSPSNKVTEKGKDVELRCDPISGHTALYWYRQSLGQGLEFLIYFQGNSAPDKSGLPSDRFSAERTGGSVSTLTIQRTQQEDSAVYLCASSPRGSGVNQPQHFGDGTRLSIL.

The chain carries TRBV4-3 and TRBJ2-2; D call uncertain. V dropped 1 base and J dropped 3 bases, with 15 bases sitting between them. The CDR3 sequence is 17 residues long. Germline CDR1 reads LGHNA; CDR2 reads YSLEER. The CDR3 DNA follows: TGCGCCAGCAGCCAAGCCGGCCAGGTAGACGACACCGGGGAGCTGTTTTTT. Its protein is CASSQAGQVDDTGELFF.

This clone was recorded once. A junction end diverges from the germline sequence, so it may reflect a read error. The CDR3 DNA reads TGTGCCGCAAGGTCAGGCCTTATTCCGTCGTTT. Protein: CAARSGLIPSF. The chain combines TRBV19 with TRBJ1-1; no definite D call. This CDR3 is 11 amino acids long. Germline CDR1 and CDR2: LNHDA and SQIVND (reference sequence).

The rearrangement uses TRBV5-6 and TRBJ2-1, with D possibly TRBD2 on 6 matching bases. Germline V gene sequence: CDR1 SGHDT, CDR2 YYEEEE. V lost 0 bases and J 14 bases, leaving 12 bases between the germline ends. CDR3 length equals 12 residues. The CDR3: CASSLAWDSEFF. The CDR3 nucleotides read TGTGCCAGCAGCTTGGCGTGGGACTCCGAGTTCTTC.

This clone was seen once. The chain joins TRBV4-1 to TRBJ1-1; a weak D match, TRBD1 (5 bases). Germline CDR1 MGHRA, CDR2 YSYEKL. CDR3 length: 15 residues. Trimming took 0 bases from V and 5 from J, leaving 13 bases between them. The CDR3 is CASSQDSSGRTEAFF. CDR3 nucleotide sequence: TGCGCCAGCAGCCAAGATTCTTCAGGGAGGACTGAAGCTTTCTTT.

The CDR3 region has the DNA TGTGCCAGCTCACCACCGGAGGGGCCCTATGGCTACACCTTC. It translates to CASSPPEGPYGYTF. The chain carries TRBV18 and TRBJ1-2; TRBD1 might be the D (5 bases). The V end was cut by 0 bases, the J end by 4 bases, with 9 bases between. CDR3 length: 14 residues. CDR1 KGHSH and CDR2 LQKENI come from the germline V gene.

The CDR3 loop is CASSYSLQGGTEAFF. The CDR3 bases are TGTGCCAGCAGTTACTCGCTACAGGGGGGTACTGAAGCTTTCTTT. V and J are TRBV6-6 and TRBJ1-1, with 8 bases lining up with TRBD1. The junction had 5 bases not matched to a gene; V was cut back by 0 bases and J by 5 bases. Germline V gives CDR1 MNHNY, CDR2 SVGAGI (reference sequence). CDR3 length equals 15 residues.

The rearrangement links TRBV18 to TRBJ2-7; possibly TRBD1 for D (6 bases). From germline, CDR1 is KGHSH and CDR2 LQKENI. CDR3 length: 18 amino acids. V dropped 0 bases and J dropped 3 bases, with 21 bases sitting between them. In nucleotides, the CDR3 is TGTGCCAGCTCACCACCCGTTTGGGTCGGTCGACAGGTCTACGAGCAGTACTTC. It specifies CASSPPVWVGRQVYEQYF.

V gene TRBV7-6 combines with J gene TRBJ1-6, with no clear D. This CDR3 has 14 amino acids. Germline values: CDR1 SGHVS, CDR2 FNYEAQ. Between the trimmed V and J ends, which lost 2 bases and 0 bases, there was a span of 2 bases. CDR3 amino acids: CASSLLSYNSPLHF. CDR3 in DNA: TGTGCCAGCAGCTTACTCTCCTATAATTCACCCCTCCACTTT.

This clone is categorized as medium-sized (0.01 to 0.1%). The rearrangement links TRBV27 to TRBJ2-7; 8 bases are a match to TRBD2. Trimming at V came to 6 bases and at J to 1 base, leaving 5 bases not matched to a gene. The CDR3 length is 14 residues. Germline CDR1 MNHEY, CDR2 SMNVEV (reference sequence). DNA for the CDR3: TGTGCCAGCAGCGGGGTAGCGGGGTCCTACGAGCAGTACTTC. Translated: CASSGVAGSYEQYF.

CDR3 residues: CASSLARGVQYF. The CDR3 DNA is TGTGCCAGCAGCTTAGCCCGGGGGGTACAGTACTTC. The chain uses TRBV7-2 and TRBJ2-7, with TRBD2 matching 7 bases. The CDR3 contains 12 residues. V gave up 0 bases and J gave up 10 bases; unmatched junction bases: 3. CDR1 is SGHTA and CDR2 is FQGNSA in the germline V gene. Supplemented by reference TRBV7-2 and TRBJ2-7, the full variable domain reads GAGVSQSPSNKVTEKGKDVELRCDPISGHTALYWYRQSLGQGLEFLIYFQGNSAPDKSGLPSDRFSAERTGGSVSTLTIQRTQQEDSAVYLCASSLARGVQYFGPGTRLTVT.

The sample holds a few counts of this clone. The chain recombines TRBV27 with TRBJ1-5; 7 positions agree with TRBD1. After removal of 4 bases from V and 2 bases from J, the junction contained 2 bases not matched to a gene. Germline values: CDR1 MNHEY, CDR2 SMNVEV (reference sequence). CDR3 length: 14 amino acids. CDR3 sequence reads: CASSSGQGNQPQHF. CDR3 sequence (DNA): TGTGCCAGCAGTTCTGGACAGGGCAATCAGCCCCAGCATTTT.

This chain joins TRBV9 and TRBJ2-2; 7 bases are shared with TRBD1. J lost 2 bases, V lost 6 bases, and 4 bases had no gene match. From germline, CDR1 is SGDLS and CDR2 YYNGEE. The CDR3 consists of 14 residues. This chain's CDR3 is CASKGQPNTGELFF. The CDR3 coding sequence is TGTGCCAGCAAGGGACAGCCAAACACCGGGGAGCTGTTTTTT.

This chain joins TRBV5-1 and TRBJ1-1, with 7 bases that match TRBD1. Germline V gives CDR1 SGHRS, CDR2 YFSETQ. The length of the CDR3 is 14 residues. Trimming cost V 3 bases and J 1 base; bases outside gene matches: 3. DNA of the CDR3: TGCGCCAGCAGCTCGGGACAGAAGAACACTGAAGCTTTCTTT. Translation gives CASSSGQKNTEAFF.

The J gene is TRBJ2-3, the V gene TRBV5-5; a possible D gene is TRBD2 (5 bases). V was trimmed by 2 bases and J by 1 base, leaving 8 bases between them. CDR1 is SGHKS, CDR2 YYEKEE, per germline (reference sequence). This CDR3 spans 14 amino acids. The CDR3 protein is CASSFTAGTDTQYF. The CDR3 DNA reads TGTGCCAGCAGCTTCACAGCGGGCACAGATACGCAGTATTTT.

The V and J genes are TRBV2 and TRBJ1-5, with a possible D match to TRBD1 (6 bases). V was pared by 6 bases and J by 3 bases, with 18 bases between. Germline CDR1 reads SNHLY; CDR2 reads FYNNEI. The CDR3 runs to 16 residues. Here the CDR3 DNA reads TGTGCCAGCAGGGGCTGGGGGGCGATGGACAATCAGCCCCAGCATTTT. It specifies CASRGWGAMDNQPQHF.

This chain links TRBV11-3 with TRBJ2-3; 9 bases align to TRBD2. Germline loops: CDR1 SGHNT, CDR2 YENEEA. V lost 5 bases, J lost 4 bases, and 4 bases stayed unmatched. The CDR3 runs 14 residues. CDR3 protein: CASSRGGEPDTQYF. The DNA of the CDR3 is TGTGCCAGCAGCCGCGGGGGGGAGCCAGATACGCAGTATTTT. Based on the CDR3 plus reference TRBV11-3 and TRBJ2-3, the full variable domain is EAGVVQSPRYKIIEKKQPVAFWCNPISGHNTLYWYLQNLGQGPELLIRYENEEAVDDSQLPKDRFSAERLKGVDSTLKIQPAELGDSAVYLCASSRGGEPDTQYFGPGTRLTVL.

The CDR3 DNA follows: TGTGCCAGCAGCTTAGCAGCAGGGGCATCGTACGAGCAGTACTTC. This codes for CASSLAAGASYEQYF. The chain is built from TRBV7-9 and TRBJ2-7, with D tentatively TRBD1 (6 bases). The CDR3 length is 15 residues. The V gene's germline CDR1 is SEHNR and CDR2 FQNEAQ (reference sequence). Trimming stripped 0 bases from V and 4 bases from J, with 13 bases between.

About this clone: The same CDR3 is also encoded by other DNA sequences in this sample. This chain connects TRBV11-3 to TRBJ2-3, with D possibly being TRBD1 or TRBD2 (5 bases each). CDR3 size: 14 residues. CDR1 is SGHNT and CDR2 is YENEEA in the germline V gene. V was clipped by 1 base and J by 1 base, with 6 bases between them. The CDR3 sequence: CASSLGGGTDTQYF. The CDR3 DNA reads as TGTGCCAGCAGCTTAGGAGGGGGCACAGATACGCAGTATTTT.

This chain connects TRBV4-1 to TRBJ2-7, with D possibly matching TRBD2 (6 bases). The CDR3 sequence is 17 residues long. V lost 0 bases and J lost 2, with 17 bases in between. CDR1 and CDR2 (germline): MGHRA, YSYEKL. The CDR3 spells CASSQERAGGITYEQYF. The CDR3 nucleotides are TGCGCCAGCAGCCAAGAACGAGCGGGCGGGATCACCTACGAGCAGTACTTC.

The J gene is TRBJ2-3, the V gene TRBV5-4; D unresolved. Germline V gene lookup returns CDR1 SGHNT and CDR2 YYREEE (reference sequence). The CDR3 totals 14 residues. With 1 base removed from V and 7 bases from J, the gap between germline ends came to 13 bases. The CDR3: CASSLMGPVNTQYF. CDR3 bases: TGTGCCAGCAGCTTGATGGGCCCCGTAAATACGCAGTATTTT. Together with reference TRBV5-4 and TRBJ2-3, the CDR3 gives the full variable domain: ETGVTQSPTHLIKTRGQQVTLRCSSQSGHNTVSWYQQALGQGPQFIFQYYREEENGRGNFPPRFSGLQFPNYSSELNVNALELDDSALYLCASSLMGPVNTQYFGPGTRLTVL.

The chain combines TRBV13 with TRBJ2-2; TRBD2 aligns across 11 bases. The CDR3 contains 16 residues. Germline assignment: CDR1 PRHDT and CDR2 FYEKMQ (reference sequence). The V gene end was trimmed by 5 bases and the J gene end by 3 bases; junction bases not matched to a gene: 5. CDR3 protein: CASSPGSGGDTGELFF. In DNA form, the CDR3 reads TGTGCCAGCAGCCCCGGTAGCGGGGGGGACACCGGGGAGCTGTTTTTT. Supplemented by reference TRBV13 and TRBJ2-2, the full variable domain reads AAGVIQSPRHLIKEKRETATLKCYPIPRHDTVYWYQQGPGQDPQFLISFYEKMQSDKGSIPDRFSAQQFSDYHSELNMSSLELGDSALYFCASSPGSGGDTGELFFGEGSRLTVL.

The CDR3 DNA sequence: TGCGCCAGCAGCCGAGGGACAGGGACCACCGGGGAGCTGTTTTTT. Residues: CASSRGTGTTGELFF. The rearrangement links TRBV4-1 to TRBJ2-2; 9 bases match TRBD1. The CDR3 is 15 amino acids. CDR1 is MGHRA and CDR2 is YSYEKL in the germline V gene. V shed 4 bases and J 4 bases; nucleotides not matched to a gene: 4.

V is TRBV9 and J is TRBJ2-1, with 12 positions matching TRBD2. CDR1 and CDR2 (germline): SGDLS, YYNGEE. Trimming removed 3 bases from V and 2 bases from J; junction bases left unmatched: 3. The CDR3 runs 16 residues. The CDR3 DNA is TGTGCCAGCAGCGCCCGACTAGCGGGGGCCTACAATGAGCAGTTCTTC. Translation gives CASSARLAGAYNEQFF.

This rearrangement joins TRBV11-1 to TRBJ1-3; D remains unclear. With 1 base removed from V and 0 bases from J, the gap between germline ends came to 10 bases. Germline CDR1 and CDR2: SGHAT and FQDESV (reference sequence). This CDR3 is 16 amino acids long. CDR3: CASSLVGLSSGNTIYF. As DNA, the CDR3 is TGTGCCAGCAGCTTAGTTGGGTTGAGCTCTGGAAACACCATATATTTT.